A single sample gave rise to the 31 T cell receptor beta chains below, sequenced in a study of OX40 agonist ivuxolimab in advanced cancers. Library preparation employed the immunoSEQ multiplex PCR assay. This immuneACCESS table, as held by TCRdb, lists in-frame sequences with V and J called but not all clones. Of the missing ones, under half trace to an unresolved V gene in checked studies; the others have no known cause. Across this sample there are fewer than 90,000 clones, with more than 85% seen only once. The ten largest clones take up just over 2.5% of the sample. The sequenced sample was CD4+ or CD8+ T cells sorted from blood, obtained in a trial of the OX40 agonist ivuxolimab. These receptors originate from an adult with an advanced solid tumor such as melanoma, head and neck, liver or kidney cancer.

This chain joins TRBV29-1 and TRBJ1-1, with TRBD1 as a possible D gene (6 bases). Trimming cost V 2 bases and J 0 bases, with 7 bases left between them. Germline-derived CDR1 and CDR2 are SQVTM and ANQGSEA. The CDR3 sequence is 13 residues long. The CDR3 loop reads CSVETGMNTEAFF. CDR3 DNA sequence: TGCAGCGTTGAAACAGGGATGAACACTGAAGCTTTCTTT.

The V call is TRBV7-2, the J call TRBJ2-5, with TRBD2 identical over 11 bases. V lost 5 bases, J lost 6 bases, and 8 bases stayed unmatched. CDR1 and CDR2 from the germline V gene are SGHTA and FQGNSA. The CDR3 extends over 15 amino acids. The CDR3 here is CASSQGTSGLQTQYF. The CDR3 coding sequence is TGTGCCAGCAGCCAAGGGACTAGCGGTTTGCAGACCCAGTACTTC.

The rearrangement uses TRBV5-6 and TRBJ2-2, with no clear D. V was clipped by 4 bases and J by 7 bases, with 5 bases between them. Germline V CDR1 and CDR2: SGHDT, YYEEEE. CDR3 size: 11 residues. The CDR3: CASSLHGELFF. The CDR3 DNA follows: TGTGCCAGCAGCCTCCACGGGGAGCTGTTTTTT. Looking up the rest from reference TRBV5-6 and TRBJ2-2 gives the full variable domain: DAGVTQSPTHLIKTRGQQVTLRCSPKSGHDTVSWYQQALGQGPQFIFQYYEEEERQRGNFPDRFSGHQFPNYSSELNVNALLLGDSALYLCASSLHGELFFGEGSRLTVL.

This chain connects TRBV5-1 to TRBJ2-5, with 7 nucleotides matching TRBD2. The CDR3 is 14 amino acids. The V gene's germline CDR1 is SGHRS and CDR2 YFSETQ. The junction had 5 bases not matched to a gene; V was cut back by 4 bases and J by 2 bases. The CDR3 DNA reads as TGCGCCAGCAGCCCGGCGGGAGCTCAAGAGACCCAGTACTTC. Translating gives CASSPAGAQETQYF.

The rearrangement joins TRBV11-2 to TRBJ2-5; D might be TRBD1 or TRBD2, each matching 5 bases. Trimming took 5 bases from V and 5 from J, leaving 21 bases between them. Germline CDR1 is SGHAT and CDR2 is FQNNGV. The CDR3 has 16 residues. The DNA for the CDR3 is TGTGCCAGCAGCCCGAGCCCCGGGACCCCTGGGGAGACCCAGTACTTC. Translated: CASSPSPGTPGETQYF.

The genes are TRBV7-3 and TRBJ2-2; D is perhaps TRBD2 (6 bases). The length of the CDR3 is 16 residues. Trimming removed 1 base at V and 3 bases at J, with 12 bases between. Germline V gene sequence: CDR1 SGHTA, CDR2 FQGTGA. Here the CDR3 reads CASSLNGWGDTGELFF. The CDR3 DNA sequence: TGTGCCAGCAGCTTAAACGGATGGGGGGACACCGGGGAGCTGTTTTTT.

The rearrangement links TRBV7-2 to TRBJ2-1, with 7 bases matching TRBD1. The junction had 10 bases not matched to a gene; V was cut back by 5 bases and J by 15 bases. The V gene's germline CDR1 is SGHTA and CDR2 FQGNSA. This CDR3 has 12 amino acids. The CDR3 region has the DNA TGTGCCAGCAGCCCCGCGACAGGGCGCGCGTTCTTC. Translating it yields CASSPATGRAFF.

This chain joins TRBV10-3 and TRBJ2-2; D unresolved. There are 16 residues in the CDR3. Germline CDR1 reads ENHRY; CDR2 reads SYGVKD. Trimming removed 3 bases at V and 5 bases at J, with 16 bases between. In DNA form, the CDR3 reads TGTGCCATCAGTGACACCGTATCGGCAAAGACCGGGGAGCTGTTTTTT. Translated: CAISDTVSAKTGELFF.

Here the CDR3 reads CASSQDPKRPVSGNTIYF. CDR3 nucleotide sequence: TGCGCCAGCAGCCAAGATCCGAAACGGCCGGTCTCTGGAAACACCATATATTTT. The chain carries TRBV4-3 and TRBJ1-3; unclear D gene. V was pared by 0 bases and J by 0 bases, with 15 bases between. CDR3 length: 18 amino acids. Germline V gene data show CDR1 as LGHNA and CDR2 as YSLEER.

The chain is built from TRBV5-5 and TRBJ1-2; D might be TRBD1 (6 bases). The V end lost 3 bases, the J end lost 8 bases, and 17 bases lay between the germline ends. The germline V gene encodes CDR1 SGHKS and CDR2 YYEKEE (reference sequence). The CDR3 totals 14 residues. The CDR3 bases are TGTGCCAGCAGCTGGCGGGACATCCTGAAGGGCTACACCTTC. The encoded protein is CASSWRDILKGYTF.

The chain combines TRBV5-1 with TRBJ2-7, with TRBD1 matching 9 bases. The CDR3 is 16 residues long. CDR1 is SGHRS, CDR2 YFSETQ, per germline. The V and J ends lost 2 bases and 3 bases, in that order; junction bases with no gene match: 9. The CDR3 reads CASSFQNTGGFYEQYF. CDR3 in DNA: TGCGCCAGCAGCTTTCAGAACACAGGGGGCTTCTACGAGCAGTACTTC.

The chain joins TRBV7-2 to TRBJ2-7; D perhaps matches TRBD1 (5 bases). V was clipped by 5 bases and J by 6 bases, with 11 bases between them. From germline, CDR1 is SGHTA and CDR2 FQGNSA. The CDR3 is 12 amino acids. The CDR3 region is CASSPQGLEQYF. For the CDR3, the DNA is TGTGCCAGCAGCCCTCAGGGCCTCGAGCAGTACTTC.

J is TRBJ2-7 and V is TRBV5-4; TRBD1 matches 7 bases. This CDR3 is built from 16 residues. Germline V CDR1 and CDR2: SGHNT, YYREEE (reference sequence). V dropped 4 bases and J dropped 4; count of bases not matched to a gene: 14. For the CDR3, the DNA is TGTGCCAGCAGCCAGGTAGGGGACGCACAGGGGTACGAGCAGTACTTC. Protein sequence: CASSQVGDAQGYEQYF. Variable domain in full (rest from reference TRBV5-4 and TRBJ2-7): ETGVTQSPTHLIKTRGQQVTLRCSSQSGHNTVSWYQQALGQGPQFIFQYYREEENGRGNFPPRFSGLQFPNYSSELNVNALELDDSALYLCASSQVGDAQGYEQYFGPGTRLTVT.

This rearrangement joins TRBV5-4 to TRBJ1-6, with D perhaps TRBD1 (5 bases). V lost 2 bases, J lost 10 bases, and 19 bases lay in between. The germline V gene encodes CDR1 SGHNT and CDR2 YYREEE (reference sequence). CDR3 length equals 16 residues. CDR3 bases: TGTGCCAGCAGCTTAGAAAGCCCCAGGCAGGGATCACCCCTCCACTTT. Protein: CASSLESPRQGSPLHF.

This chain connects TRBV7-6 to TRBJ2-3; 8 bases match TRBD1. Germline-derived CDR1 and CDR2 are SGHVS and FNYEAQ. V trimming: 5 bases; J trimming: 1 base; junction bases outside the gene matches: 11. This CDR3 is built from 17 residues. The CDR3 is CASSPPGQGGGTDTQYF. The CDR3 DNA sequence: TGTGCCAGCAGCCCGCCAGGACAGGGCGGGGGCACAGATACGCAGTATTTT.

V gene TRBV7-9 combines with J gene TRBJ2-1, with TRBD1 as a possible D gene (6 bases). Germline V lookup: CDR1 SEHNR, CDR2 FQNEAQ (reference sequence). V lost 1 base and J 15 bases, leaving 22 bases between the germline ends. The CDR3 covers 15 residues. DNA of the CDR3: TGTGCCAGCAGCTTAGATGGCAGGGGAAAGACTAATATGTTCTTC. This codes for CASSLDGRGKTNMFF.

The genes are TRBV28 and TRBJ2-4, with a tentative D call TRBD2 (6 bases). Per germline, CDR1 MDHEN and CDR2 SYDVKM. Between the trimmed V and J ends, which lost 4 bases and 4 bases, there was a span of 11 bases. There are 14 residues in the CDR3. CDR3 region: CASSWRRGKNIQYF. CDR3 nucleotides: TGTGCCAGCAGTTGGAGGCGGGGAAAAAACATTCAGTACTTC.

The chain links TRBV7-2 to TRBJ2-3; TRBD1 might be the D (7 bases). The length of the CDR3 is 17 residues. V lost 1 base to trimming and J lost 6 bases, with 20 bases between them. Germline V CDR1 and CDR2: SGHTA, FQGNSA. The DNA of the CDR3 is TGTGCCAGCAGCTTAGACATAGCAGGGGGGAGGAGGGATACGCAGTATTTT. Amino acids: CASSLDIAGGRRDTQYF.

J is TRBJ1-3 and V is TRBV6-5, with 7 positions matching TRBD1. Trimming removed 7 bases from V and 2 bases from J; junction bases left unmatched: 2. The CDR3 runs to 13 residues. CDR1 and CDR2 from the germline V gene are MNHEY and SVGAGI. Here the CDR3 reads CASIQGAGNTIYF. The CDR3 bases are TGTGCCAGCATTCAGGGGGCTGGAAACACCATATATTTT.

The chain's CDR3 is CASSLANRYYEQYV. In DNA form, the CDR3 reads TGTGCCAGCAGCTTAGCTAACAGGTACTACGAGCAGTACGTC. J is TRBJ2-7 and V is TRBV7-8, with a tentative D call TRBD1 (5 bases). The CDR3 is made up of 14 amino acids. Germline CDR1 is SGHVS and CDR2 is FQNEAQ. The V gene lost 0 bases and the J gene lost 3 bases, with 9 bases spanning the gap.

This chain links TRBV9 with TRBJ2-7; 10 nucleotides agree with TRBD2. CDR1 and CDR2 (germline): SGDLS, YYNGEE. The V segment lost 0 bases and the J segment 6 bases; nucleotides outside the gene matches: 3. The CDR3 totals 14 residues. The CDR3 DNA is TGTGCCAGCAGCGTAGGGAGCGGGGGGGGCGAGCAGTACTTC. Encoded protein: CASSVGSGGGEQYF.

The V and J genes are TRBV6-6 and TRBJ2-5; D remains ambiguous. Germline CDR1 and CDR2: MNHNY and SVGAGI (reference sequence). Trimming removed 0 bases from V and 5 bases from J, with 7 bases in between. The CDR3 runs 13 residues. This CDR3 reads CASSYSSPETQYF. The CDR3 DNA follows: TGTGCCAGCAGTTACTCAAGTCCGGAGACCCAGTACTTC.

This clone has a single count. J is TRBJ1-2 and V is TRBV27; no clear D gene. CDR1 and CDR2 from the germline V gene are MNHEY and SMNVEV (reference sequence). Between the trimmed V and J ends, which lost 3 bases and 5 bases, there was a span of 13 bases. This CDR3 has 14 residues. CDR3 nucleotides: TGTGCCAGCAGTTTTGGCCCGGGTGAATATGGCTACACCTTC. Encoded protein: CASSFGPGEYGYTF.

The sample holds one count of this clone. The CDR3 region has the DNA TGTGCCAGCACCCGACAGGGATGGTATGGCTACACCTTC. Translation gives CASTRQGWYGYTF. This rearrangement joins TRBV6-5 to TRBJ1-2; 7 bases map to TRBD1. The V gene's germline CDR1 is MNHEY and CDR2 SVGAGI. The CDR3 is made up of 13 amino acids. The junction had 7 bases not matched to a gene; V was cut back by 7 bases and J by 5 bases.

The gene calls are TRBV6-5 and TRBJ1-2, with 9 nucleotides matching TRBD1. V shed 5 bases and J 6 bases; nucleotides not matched to a gene: 10. The CDR3 has 15 amino acids. Germline V gene sequence: CDR1 MNHEY, CDR2 SVGAGI. DNA of the CDR3: TGTGCCAGCAGTCCAACGACAGGGGGATTAGATGGCTACACCTTC. Translating it yields CASSPTTGGLDGYTF.

The CDR3 nucleotides are TGTGCCAGCAGCCACCCCGGGAGCCCGTACGAGCAGTACTTC. The encoded protein is CASSHPGSPYEQYF. This sequence joins TRBV9 and TRBJ2-7, with TRBD2 as a possible D gene (6 bases). Trimming took 4 bases from V and 4 from J, leaving 15 bases between them. In germline, CDR1 is SGDLS, CDR2 YYNGEE. CDR3 size: 14 residues.

The chain uses TRBV19 and TRBJ2-2; D may be TRBD1 (6 bases). V was pared by 8 bases and J by 2 bases, with 12 bases between. The CDR3 length is 14 residues. Germline V lookup: CDR1 LNHDA, CDR2 SQIVND (reference sequence). This chain's CDR3 is CASCGQFNTGELFF. The CDR3 DNA is TGTGCCAGTTGCGGACAGTTCAACACCGGGGAGCTGTTTTTT.

The chain carries TRBV28 and TRBJ1-2, with 10 bases aligning to TRBD1. Germline V gene data show CDR1 as MDHEN and CDR2 as SYDVKM. The CDR3 sequence is 15 residues long. After removal of 5 bases from V and 6 bases from J, the junction contained 9 bases not matched to a gene. The CDR3 nucleotides are TGTGCCAGCAGTGTACCGGGACAGGGGAAGGATGGCTACACCTTC. This codes for CASSVPGQGKDGYTF.

In this sample, this clone turned up once. This chain joins TRBV15 and TRBJ2-4; maybe TRBD2 (6 bases). The CDR3 spans 19 residues. Per the germline V gene, CDR1 is LNHNV and CDR2 is YYDKDF (reference sequence). V was shortened by 4 bases and J by 0 bases, with 22 bases between the two germline ends. The CDR3 DNA reads as TGTGCCACCAGCACCCAGTGGGGGGTTGTTGCAGGAGCCAAAAACATTCAGTACTTC. This translates into CATSTQWGVVAGAKNIQYF.

The V gene is TRBV2, the J gene TRBJ2-3; D may be TRBD1 (5 bases). Germline-derived CDR1 and CDR2 are SNHLY and FYNNEI. The CDR3 consists of 15 residues. The ends were cut back, 6 bases at V and 2 bases at J, with 15 bases in the middle. DNA of the CDR3: TGTGCCAGCAGCCTCCAGGGAAAAGCCACAGATACGCAGTATTTT. Translating gives CASSLQGKATDTQYF.

The chain's CDR3 is CASSPLGKASGNTIYF. The DNA of the CDR3 is TGTGCCAGCAGTCCCCTCGGGAAAGCCTCTGGAAACACCATATATTTT. This chain joins TRBV2 and TRBJ1-3; D not certain. Germline V CDR1 and CDR2: SNHLY, FYNNEI. Trimming took 5 bases from V and 0 from J, leaving 14 bases between them. CDR3 size: 16 residues.